The clone carrying this T cell receptor beta chain was found many times. Antigen unknown. The V gene's germline CDR1 is MDHEN and CDR2 SYDVKM. CDR3 length: 14 residues. Trimming removed 5 bases from V and 3 bases from J, with 13 bases in between. The data belong to a study of read filtering for tumor transcriptome and immune sequencing. Notes on the study in general: Around 80% of IR-seq clonotypes had a single read, yet these held approximately 3.5% of reads.

Molecular barcoded adaptors covering alpha/delta and beta/gamma chains were used on roughly 400 ng RNA. TCRdb reprocessed the reads via MiXCR and lists one record per CDR3 protein. Here the sample spans tens of thousands of distinct CDR3 sequences, roughly 14% being singletons. This clonotype originated in a donor at least 40 years old with multiple myeloma. The sequenced material came from a population of CD138-negative cells sorted from bone marrow. The chain employs TRBV28 and TRBJ1-1, with D possibly being TRBD1 (6 bases). CDR3 in DNA: TGTGCCAGCAGTGAGCAGGGGCGGGACACTGAAGCTTTCTTT. This sequence encodes CASSEQGRDTEAFF.